Listed here are 11 T cell receptor beta chains from one sample, sequenced in a study of T cell responses to AZD1222 COVID-19 vaccine. The data were produced by immunoSEQ multiplex PCR, yet TCRdb's version contains in-frame clones alone and is incomplete. The top ten clones hold approximately 1% of a sample with 150,000 to 250,000 clones, over 85% of them seen once. This material consisted of peripheral blood, taken 28 days after the second AZD1222 dose. The receptor set was obtained from an adult who received the AZD1222 COVID-19 vaccine.

The chain links TRBV19 to TRBJ1-4, with D uncertain. Trimming left V 3 bases short and J 8 bases short, with 7 bases between. The CDR3 runs 12 residues. Germline V lookup: CDR1 LNHDA, CDR2 SQIVND (reference sequence). The CDR3 protein is CASSIAGEKLFF. The CDR3 bases are TGTGCCAGTAGTATTGCGGGGGAAAAACTGTTTTTT.

This sequence joins TRBV14 and TRBJ2-5; no clear D gene. The germline gives CDR1 SGHDN, CDR2 FVKESK. The V and J ends lost 5 bases and 2 bases respectively, with 6 bases between them. This CDR3 is built from 12 residues. CDR3: CASSWGQETQYF. DNA of the CDR3: TGTGCCAGCAGCTGGGGTCAAGAGACCCAGTACTTC. Looking up the rest from reference TRBV14 and TRBJ2-5 gives the full variable domain: EAGVTQFPSHSVIEKGQTVTLRCDPISGHDNLYWYRRVMGKEIKFLLHFVKESKQDESGMPNNRFLAERTGGTYSTLKVQPAELEDSGVYFCASSWGQETQYFGPGTRLLVL.

This clone was seen just once. The chain employs TRBV6-5 and TRBJ1-5, with 7 bases lining up with TRBD1. Looked up from germline, CDR1 is MNHEY and CDR2 is SVGAGI. V trimming: 5 bases; J trimming: 4 bases; junction bases outside the gene matches: 8. This CDR3 region has 15 residues. This CDR3 is CASSTGAAGNQPQHF. In DNA form, the CDR3 reads TGTGCCAGCAGTACAGGGGCGGCAGGAAATCAGCCCCAGCATTTT.

This chain links TRBV18 with TRBJ1-6, with 8 nucleotides matching TRBD1. The germline V gene encodes CDR1 KGHSH and CDR2 LQKENI. V lost 3 bases to trimming and J lost 9 bases; unmatched junction nucleotides: 16. CDR3 length equals 18 residues. The DNA for the CDR3 is TGTGCCAGCTCACCTTCCGGGACAGGAGCCGAAGCGGTTTCACCCCTCCACTTT. It encodes CASSPSGTGAEAVSPLHF.

The chain uses TRBV7-9 and TRBJ1-3; maybe TRBD1 (5 bases). V lost 4 bases and J 0 bases, leaving 13 bases between the germline ends. The CDR3 has 16 residues. CDR1 and CDR2 (germline): SEHNR, FQNEAQ (reference sequence). CDR3 DNA: TGTGCCAGCAGCTCCTTAGACAGCTTCTCTGGAAACACCATATATTTT. Protein product: CASSSLDSFSGNTIYF. Supplemented by reference TRBV7-9 and TRBJ1-3, the full variable domain reads DTGVSQNPRHKITKRGQNVTFRCDPISEHNRLYWYRQTLGQGPEFLTYFQNEAQLEKSRLLSDRFSAERPKGSFSTLEIQRTEQGDSAMYLCASSSLDSFSGNTIYFGEGSWLTVV.

The rearrangement links TRBV4-3 to TRBJ1-6, with unresolved D. Germline values: CDR1 LGHNA, CDR2 YSLEER. There are 16 residues in the CDR3. Deletions cut 0 bases from V and 3 bases from J, with 9 bases between. The CDR3 loop is CASSQDTTGYNSPLHF. The CDR3 DNA follows: TGCGCCAGCAGCCAAGATACGACCGGCTATAATTCACCCCTCCACTTT.

The chain uses TRBV4-1 and TRBJ1-2, with D unclear. From germline, CDR1 is MGHRA and CDR2 YSYEKL. V was clipped by 0 bases and J by 0 bases, with 11 bases between them. The CDR3 has 16 amino acids. The CDR3 region has the DNA TGCGCCAGCAGCCAAGATCTTGGCAGAGCTAACTATGGCTACACCTTC. Translating it yields CASSQDLGRANYGYTF.

This clone was counted a single time. The CDR3, as DNA: TGCGCCAGCTGGTTGACAGGGCGGGAGCAGTACTTC. As protein: CASWLTGREQYF. The rearrangement uses TRBV10-2 and TRBJ2-7, with TRBD1 matching over 7 bases. J lost 7 bases, V lost 8 bases, and 8 bases had no gene match. CDR1 is WSHSY, CDR2 SAAADI, per germline. The CDR3 is 12 amino acids.

The sample holds one count of this clone. V is TRBV5-1 and J is TRBJ1-1; D gene unclear. The V gene lost 3 bases and the J gene lost 4 bases, with 10 bases spanning the gap. The CDR3 sequence is 13 residues long. Germline-derived CDR1 and CDR2 are SGHRS and YFSETQ. Here the CDR3 DNA reads TGCGCCAGCAGCTCCGGGCCACCCACTGAAGCTTTCTTT. Protein: CASSSGPPTEAFF.

The DNA for the CDR3 is TGTGCCATGGGCCCCCTGGGGGAGCAGTACTTC. Protein: CAMGPLGEQYF. V and J are TRBV6-5 and TRBJ2-7; unclear D gene. The CDR3 has 11 residues. Trimming cost V 10 bases and J 7 bases, with 14 bases left between them. Germline assignment: CDR1 MNHEY and CDR2 SVGAGI.

V is TRBV10-2 and J is TRBJ2-3; 11 bases align to TRBD2. CDR1 is WSHSY and CDR2 is SAAADI in the germline V gene. This CDR3 has 15 residues. V lost 6 bases and J lost 2; bases outside the gene matches: 4. The CDR3 nucleotides read TGCGCCAGCAGGGGACTAGCGGCCAACACAGATACGCAGTATTTT. Its protein product is CASRGLAANTDTQYF.